This T cell receptor beta chain was sequenced during a study of blood T cells in healthy people across ages (dated by TCRdb to the mid-2010s). About the full investigation: In model experiments, template switching captured roughly one uniquely barcoded TCR beta cDNA molecule for every two T cells. Two additional independent replicas of 1 million unique cDNA reads from the same blood draw were analyzed for two donors (one aged 18 to 29 and one aged 80 or older). Using deep sequencing normalized with unique cDNA molecular identifiers, the study measured how TCR beta repertoire diversity changes with age. Donors were grouped into four age groups: young (average 16 years), middle-aged (around 39), aged (around 62) and long-lived (around 82). To avoid experimental bias, donors of different ages were spread randomly across the sequencing lanes. The full study reports these points: Estimates of total diversity based on one million sequenced T cells were considered lower bounds and underestimates. Observed TCR beta diversity per million T cells fell roughly linearly with age, and a significant reduction was already apparent by age approximately 40. Because donor CMV infection status was unknown, age-related changes in expanded clonotypes were potentially confounded. Because profiling used bulk unsorted PBMCs, naive and antigen-experienced compartments could not be compared conclusively. Compared with the aged group, the long-lived group had more naive CD4+ T cells, fewer expanded clones and increased TCR diversity, suggesting age selection. There was a strong correlation between observed TCR beta diversity and the percentage of naive T cells measured by flow cytometry.

This clonotype has more than one count but fewer than ten. There is no known antigen for this receptor. No base quality values were provided; no much bigger clone lies one nucleotide off. Library preparation used 5' RACE. TCRdb records Illumina HiSeq 2500 as the sequencer. A second 7 to 11 cycle PCR used a sample-barcoded 5' primer and a J-beta primer mix. Each TCR beta cDNA molecule received a unique molecular identifier from a template-switch 5' adaptor carrying 12 random nucleotides. Each sample yielded at least 3 million CDR3-containing paired-end reads. The Mint cDNA synthesis kit, primed by a TRBC-specific oligonucleotide, was used to synthesize first-strand cDNA from all RNA. Following uracil-DNA glycosylase treatment, a first 18-cycle PCR with universal primers M1SS and BC2_uni_R was performed on all cDNA. The authors' pipeline ran thus. Each sample was normalized by randomly selecting 1 million high-quality reads, each carrying a distinct molecular identifier. Instead of being binned into consensus sequences, reads with shared molecular identifiers were discarded. MiTCR, set to a Q25 quality threshold and the strictest error-elimination algorithm, was used for CDR3 identification, clonotype clustering and error correction. A nonparametric unseen species model with Euler transformation was used to estimate lower-bound total TCR beta diversity. Starting from the raw public reads, TCRdb applied fastp trimming at Q25, assembled clones with MiXCR and retained in-frame beta chains. One record per CDR3 amino acid sequence lists the most common genes and DNA. For this entry, the V and J calls and clone size follow TCRdb and not the study's own pipeline. Across this sample there are hundreds of thousands of distinct CDR3 sequences, with 40% to 50% seen only once. Approximately 19% of the sample rests with the top ten.

The roughly 39 donors, aged roughly 6 to 95 years, were systemically healthy Caucasian individuals from Russia. Each donor gave ten milliliters of peripheral blood, drawn into EDTA-treated Vacutainer tubes. PBMCs were isolated by Ficoll-Paque density-gradient centrifugation, with at least 6 million obtained per sample. Trizol reagent was used to extract total RNA from PBMCs, with at least 6 micrograms per sample. Naive CD45RAhigh/CD27high T cell percentages were measured by flow cytometry on a PBMC aliquot from every donor. Trimming takes 5 bases from V and 5 bases from J, and the germline ends sit 16 bases apart. The CDR3 starts with the cysteine, ends with the phenylalanine, and has 14 residues. Here the CDR3 DNA is all that survives: 42 bases in frame from base 1. The germline V gene (reference sequence) specifies SEHNR as CDR1 and FQNEAQ as CDR2.

Sample: blood. The sequence derives from a man aged 55 to 70 in good health. The chain was built from TRBV7-9 and TRBJ2-7, and possibly TRBD1, on 5 matching bases. CDR3 loop: CASSAQGGFDEQYF. The base sequence is TGTGCCAGCAGCGCTCAGGGTGGATTCGACGAGCAGTACTTC.